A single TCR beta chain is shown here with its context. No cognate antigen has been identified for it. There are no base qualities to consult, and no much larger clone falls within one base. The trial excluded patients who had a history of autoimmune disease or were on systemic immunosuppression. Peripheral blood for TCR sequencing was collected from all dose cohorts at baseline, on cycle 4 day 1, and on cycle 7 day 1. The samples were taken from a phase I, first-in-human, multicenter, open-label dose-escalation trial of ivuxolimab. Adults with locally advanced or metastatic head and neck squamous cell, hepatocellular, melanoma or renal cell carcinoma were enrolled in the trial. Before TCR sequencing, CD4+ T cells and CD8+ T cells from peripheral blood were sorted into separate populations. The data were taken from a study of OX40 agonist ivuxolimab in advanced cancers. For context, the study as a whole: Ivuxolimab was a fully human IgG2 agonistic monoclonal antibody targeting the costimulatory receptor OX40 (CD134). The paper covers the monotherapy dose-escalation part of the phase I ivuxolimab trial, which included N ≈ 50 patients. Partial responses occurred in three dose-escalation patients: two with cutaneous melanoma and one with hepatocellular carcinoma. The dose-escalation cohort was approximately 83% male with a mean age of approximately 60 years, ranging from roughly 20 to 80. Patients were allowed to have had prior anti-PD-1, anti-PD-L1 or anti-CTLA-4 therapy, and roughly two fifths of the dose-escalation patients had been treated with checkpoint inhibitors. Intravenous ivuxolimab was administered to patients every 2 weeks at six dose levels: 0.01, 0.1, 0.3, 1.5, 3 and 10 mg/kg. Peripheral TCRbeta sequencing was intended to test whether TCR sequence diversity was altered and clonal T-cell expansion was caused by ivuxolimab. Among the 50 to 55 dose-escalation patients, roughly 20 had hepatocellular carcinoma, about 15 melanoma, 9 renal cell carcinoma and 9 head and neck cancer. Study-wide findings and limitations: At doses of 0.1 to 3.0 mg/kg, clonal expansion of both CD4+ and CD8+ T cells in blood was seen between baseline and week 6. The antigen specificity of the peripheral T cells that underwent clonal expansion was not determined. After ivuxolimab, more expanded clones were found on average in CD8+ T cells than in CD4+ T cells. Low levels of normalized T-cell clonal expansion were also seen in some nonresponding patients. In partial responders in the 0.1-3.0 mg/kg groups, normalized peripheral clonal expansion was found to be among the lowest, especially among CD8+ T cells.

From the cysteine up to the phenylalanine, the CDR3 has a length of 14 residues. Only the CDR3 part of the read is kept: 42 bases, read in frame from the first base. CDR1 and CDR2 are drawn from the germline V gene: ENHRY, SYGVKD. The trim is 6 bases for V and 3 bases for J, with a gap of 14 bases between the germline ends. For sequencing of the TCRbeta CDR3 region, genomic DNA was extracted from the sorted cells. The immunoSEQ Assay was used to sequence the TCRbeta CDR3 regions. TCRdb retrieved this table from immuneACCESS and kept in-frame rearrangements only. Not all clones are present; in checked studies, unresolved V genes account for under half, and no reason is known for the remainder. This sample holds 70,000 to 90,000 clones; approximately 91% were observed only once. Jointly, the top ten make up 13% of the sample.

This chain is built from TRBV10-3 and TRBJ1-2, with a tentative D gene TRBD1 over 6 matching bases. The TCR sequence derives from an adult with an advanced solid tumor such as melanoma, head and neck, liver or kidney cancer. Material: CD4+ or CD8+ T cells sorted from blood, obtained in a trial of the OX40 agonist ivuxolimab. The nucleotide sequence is TGTGCCATCAGCCAGAGGGGGGTTGACTATGGCTACACCTTC. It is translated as CAISQRGVDYGYTF.